This T cell receptor beta chain was captured in a study of spatial heterogeneity in lung cancer. Time point here: sample taken at primary tumor resection. From tumor, nontumor lung or frozen PBMC, whole RNA was taken unsorted for sequencing. There are many counts of this clonotype. The antigen is not known. General study findings and limits: Tumoral mutation counts were tracked by counts of expanded intratumoral alpha and beta TCRs.

TCRdb reanalysed the 5' RACE reads using MiXCR and keeps one entry per CDR3 protein. This repertoire shows around 2,900 distinct CDR3 sequences, around 11% found once; its top ten account for approximately 8%. Germline V gene data show CDR1 as LGHNA and CDR2 as YSLEER. The CDR3 is 14 residues long. Trimming removed 4 bases at V and 1 base at J, with 9 bases between. Material: lung tumor tissue, obtained at surgery. The TCR was taken from a female donor with early-stage non-small cell lung cancer. This chain uses TRBV4-3 with TRBJ2-3; D might be TRBD2 (5 bases). This CDR3 is CASSLGSGTDTQYF. CDR3 bases: TGCGCCAGCAGCCTGGGGAGTGGCACAGATACGCAGTATTTT.